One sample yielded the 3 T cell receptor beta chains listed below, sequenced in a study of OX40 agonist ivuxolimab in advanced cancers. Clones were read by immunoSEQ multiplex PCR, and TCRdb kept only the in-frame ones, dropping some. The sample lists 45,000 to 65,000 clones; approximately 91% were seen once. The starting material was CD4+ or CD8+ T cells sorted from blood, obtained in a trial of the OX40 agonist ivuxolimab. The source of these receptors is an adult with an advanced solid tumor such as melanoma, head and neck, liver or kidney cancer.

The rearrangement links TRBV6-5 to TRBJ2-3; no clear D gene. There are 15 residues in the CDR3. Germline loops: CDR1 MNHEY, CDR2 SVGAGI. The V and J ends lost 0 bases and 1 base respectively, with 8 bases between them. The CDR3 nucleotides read TGTGCCAGCAGTTACTCGACGAGCGGCACAGATACGCAGTATTTT. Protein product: CASSYSTSGTDTQYF.

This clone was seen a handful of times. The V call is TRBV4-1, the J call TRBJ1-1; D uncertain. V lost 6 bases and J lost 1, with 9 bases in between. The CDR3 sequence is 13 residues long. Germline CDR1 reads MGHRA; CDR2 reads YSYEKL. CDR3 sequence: CASRPGGNTEAFF. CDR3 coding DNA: TGCGCCAGCAGACCGGGAGGGAACACTGAAGCTTTCTTT.

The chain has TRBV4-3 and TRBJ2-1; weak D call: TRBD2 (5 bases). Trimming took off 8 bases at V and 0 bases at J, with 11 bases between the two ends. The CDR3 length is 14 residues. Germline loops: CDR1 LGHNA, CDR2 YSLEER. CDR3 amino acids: CASGLSISYNEQFF. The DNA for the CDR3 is TGCGCCAGCGGACTTAGTATCTCCTACAATGAGCAGTTCTTC.